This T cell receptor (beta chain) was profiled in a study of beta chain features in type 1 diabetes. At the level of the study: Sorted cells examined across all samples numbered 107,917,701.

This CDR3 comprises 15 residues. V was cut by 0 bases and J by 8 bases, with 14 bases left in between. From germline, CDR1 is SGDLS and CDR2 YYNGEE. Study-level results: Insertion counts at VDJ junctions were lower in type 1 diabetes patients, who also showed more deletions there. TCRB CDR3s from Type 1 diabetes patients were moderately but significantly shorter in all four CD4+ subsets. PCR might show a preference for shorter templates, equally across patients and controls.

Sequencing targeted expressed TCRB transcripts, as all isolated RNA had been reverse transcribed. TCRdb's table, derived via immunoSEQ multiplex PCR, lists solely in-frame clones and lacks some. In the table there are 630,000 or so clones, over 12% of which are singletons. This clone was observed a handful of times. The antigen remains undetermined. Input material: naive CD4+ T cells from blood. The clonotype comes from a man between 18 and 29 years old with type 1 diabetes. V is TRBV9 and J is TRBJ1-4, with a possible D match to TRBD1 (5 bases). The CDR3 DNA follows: TGTGCCAGCAGCGTAGCGGAGGGGTGGAGAGAAAAACTGTTTTTT. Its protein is CASSVAEGWREKLFF.